These T cell receptor beta chains were read from a single sample in a study of blood T cell repertoires in COVID-19. Produced via immunoSEQ multiplex PCR; TCRdb's table is partial and in-frame only. The sample comprises roughly 180,000 clones, approximately 86% of which are singletons, and roughly 8.6% rests with the top ten. Sequenced sample: peripheral blood. The receptor source for this set is a man aged 55 to 70 with acute or convalescent COVID-19. Each CDR3 is given with its conserved first and last residue. The D gene is left open where the match is weak. Some rows have no size entry. The others give once, few or many, or a class for an expanded clone.

V: TRBV4-1; D: NA; size: NA; J: TRBJ1-3; CDR3: CASSQDLARGNTIYF
V: TRBV19; D: TRBD1; size: few; J: TRBJ2-1; CDR3: CASSPGQGARYNEQFF
V: TRBV18; D: NA; size: NA; J: TRBJ2-1; CDR3: CASSPRVSPGGNNEQFF
V: TRBV28; D: NA; size: NA; J: TRBJ1-6; CDR3: CASSVQGSSYNSPLHF
V: TRBV5-1; D: NA; size: NA; J: TRBJ1-5; CDR3: CASLSGGPYSNQPQHF
V: TRBV18; D: NA; size: once; J: TRBJ1-1; CDR3: CASSPPRRRSWVTEAFF
V: TRBV7-8; D: TRBD2; size: NA; J: TRBJ2-2; CDR3: CASMRGAAHTGELFF
V: TRBV5-5; D: NA; size: NA; J: TRBJ2-7; CDR3: CASSLVQASYEQYF
V: TRBV23-1; D: TRBD1; size: NA; J: TRBJ2-1; CDR3: CASSQNTYDRGLWNEQFF
V: TRBV18; D: NA; size: once; J: TRBJ1-5; CDR3: CASSRFSGPFGNQPQHF
V: TRBV2; D: NA; size: NA; J: TRBJ2-1; CDR3: CASRERRGTLYNEQFF
V: TRBV7-2; D: TRBD2; size: once; J: TRBJ2-1; CDR3: CASSPLPGGVTEQFF
V: TRBV6-2/TRBV6-3; D: NA; size: NA; J: TRBJ2-7; CDR3: CASSSDSYEQYF
V: TRBV28; D: TRBD1; size: NA; J: TRBJ1-5; CDR3: CAGRTGGQQPQHF
V: TRBV7-8; D: NA; size: NA; J: TRBJ2-1; CDR3: CASSLLRGYEQFF
V: TRBV24-1; D: TRBD1; size: NA; J: TRBJ1-5; CDR3: CATSDSRTGDQPQHF
V: TRBV3-1/TRBV3-2; D: NA; size: NA; J: TRBJ1-1; CDR3: CASSQLWQVNTEAFF
V: TRBV27; D: NA; size: NA; J: TRBJ1-6; CDR3: CASSPTPSSYNSPLHF
V: TRBV2; D: NA; size: NA; J: TRBJ1-3; CDR3: CASSVGRGSGNTIYF
V: TRBV5-1; D: TRBD2; size: NA; J: TRBJ2-7; CDR3: CASSLVASGAYEQYF
V: TRBV7-9; D: NA; size: NA; J: TRBJ2-1; CDR3: CASSLTTGYLNEQFF
V: TRBV6-4; D: TRBD2; size: NA; J: TRBJ2-7; CDR3: CASSDTSGRGRDYEQYF
V: TRBV6-5; D: TRBD1; size: NA; J: TRBJ2-1; CDR3: CASSTTGGIYNEQFF
V: TRBV28; D: NA; size: NA; J: TRBJ1-3; CDR3: CASSTQGSGNTIYF
V: TRBV27; D: TRBD2; size: NA; J: TRBJ2-3; CDR3: CASSLGLAGEVAQYF
V: TRBV4-1; D: NA; size: NA; J: TRBJ2-1; CDR3: CASSQRPNNEQFF
V: TRBV5-1; D: NA; size: NA; J: TRBJ1-2; CDR3: CASSLGGQNYGYTF
V: TRBV18; D: TRBD1; size: NA; J: TRBJ1-2; CDR3: CASSRDRDYGYTF
V: TRBV6-5; D: NA; size: NA; J: TRBJ1-1; CDR3: CASSPRTANTEAFF
V: TRBV3-1/TRBV3-2; D: NA; size: NA; J: TRBJ1-3; CDR3: CASSQDPGPSGNTIYF
V: TRBV7-3; D: NA; size: NA; J: TRBJ2-7; CDR3: CASSSGTVAGEQYF
V: TRBV5-1; D: TRBD1; size: NA; J: TRBJ2-1; CDR3: CASSPRQGGNEQFF
V: TRBV3-1/TRBV3-2; D: TRBD2; size: once; J: TRBJ2-1; CDR3: CASSQAPGGSYNEQFF
V: TRBV11-2; D: TRBD1; size: NA; J: TRBJ2-3; CDR3: CASSLRQGRSDTQYF
V: TRBV7-9; D: TRBD2; size: NA; J: TRBJ2-1; CDR3: CASSRGDEQFF
V: TRBV2; D: TRBD1; size: NA; J: TRBJ1-5; CDR3: CASRDRGTGNQPQHF
V: TRBV5-1; D: TRBD1; size: NA; J: TRBJ1-2; CDR3: CASSRGLGYGYTF
V: TRBV7-3; D: NA; size: NA; J: TRBJ2-2; CDR3: CASSLNRVAGELFF
V: TRBV5-1; D: TRBD2; size: NA; J: TRBJ2-7; CDR3: CASSLASLAGVDEQYF
V: TRBV7-8; D: NA; size: NA; J: TRBJ1-3; CDR3: CASSLGGFWDNSGNTIYF
V: TRBV5-1; D: NA; size: NA; J: TRBJ2-1; CDR3: CASSGASGSYNEQFF
V: TRBV29-1; D: NA; size: NA; J: TRBJ2-3; CDR3: CSVRGAEGPTDTQYF
V: TRBV11-2; D: NA; size: NA; J: TRBJ2-6; CDR3: CASSLGGGAGANVLTF
V: TRBV18; D: NA; size: few; J: TRBJ1-1; CDR3: CASSQTAGGNTEAFF
V: TRBV27; D: NA; size: NA; J: TRBJ1-6; CDR3: CASSLSRGGHSPLHF
V: TRBV27; D: TRBD2; size: NA; J: TRBJ2-1; CDR3: CASSLMGLATTNEQFF
V: TRBV6-5; D: TRBD1; size: NA; J: TRBJ2-5; CDR3: CASSTGGRTTQYF
V: TRBV29-1; D: TRBD1; size: once; J: TRBJ2-7; CDR3: CSVEAGDRGYEQYF
V: TRBV6-5; D: TRBD2; size: once; J: TRBJ2-3; CDR3: CASSYGTSRTDTQYF
V: TRBV2; D: NA; size: NA; J: TRBJ2-5; CDR3: CASSAGTETQYF
V: TRBV5-1; D: TRBD2; size: NA; J: TRBJ2-5; CDR3: CASGRVEARLVETQYF
V: TRBV6-5; D: NA; size: once; J: TRBJ1-4; CDR3: CASSYSSKGEKLFF
V: TRBV5-1; D: NA; size: NA; J: TRBJ2-3; CDR3: CASSLASGGGTDTQYF